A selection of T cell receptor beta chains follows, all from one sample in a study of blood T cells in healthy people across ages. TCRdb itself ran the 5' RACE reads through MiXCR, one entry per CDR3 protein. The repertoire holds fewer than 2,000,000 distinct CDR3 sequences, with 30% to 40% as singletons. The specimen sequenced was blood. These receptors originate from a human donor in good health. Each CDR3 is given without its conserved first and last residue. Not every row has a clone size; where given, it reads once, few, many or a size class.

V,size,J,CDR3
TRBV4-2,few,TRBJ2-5,ASSQAQSTALEQY
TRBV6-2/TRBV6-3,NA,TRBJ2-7,ASSLAGRTDYEQY
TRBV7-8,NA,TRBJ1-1,ASSLVRSVNTEAF
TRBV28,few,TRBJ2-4,ASSPGLQENIQY
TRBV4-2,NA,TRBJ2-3,ASSQSAGAVEAQY
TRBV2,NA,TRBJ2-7,ASSDQVTEQY
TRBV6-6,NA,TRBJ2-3,ASSYSMGFDTQY
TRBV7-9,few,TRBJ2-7,ASSSSPSGGWSYEQY
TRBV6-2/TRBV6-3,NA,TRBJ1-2,ASNDESGTAYGYT
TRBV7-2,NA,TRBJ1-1,ASSPRPSGTGDTEAF
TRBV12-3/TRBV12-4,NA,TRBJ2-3,AGSRPGTDAQY
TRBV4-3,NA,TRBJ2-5,ASSQDDTSGAFQETQY
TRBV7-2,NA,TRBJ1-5,ASSLSILGRGYQPQH
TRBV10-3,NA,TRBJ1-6,AISREGQSNSPLH
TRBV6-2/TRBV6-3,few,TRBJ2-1,ASKPRKKFGQF
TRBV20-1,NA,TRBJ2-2,SAEGLADTGELF
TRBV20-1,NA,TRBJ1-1,SAIQGGRGPF
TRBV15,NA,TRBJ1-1,ATSRDRAGEAF
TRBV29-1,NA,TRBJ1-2,SVVVRDGNYGYT
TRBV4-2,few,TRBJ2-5,ASRPRLAGNQETQY
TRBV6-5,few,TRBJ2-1,ASSTIGTGVSEQF
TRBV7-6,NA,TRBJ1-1,AGSPGQEAF
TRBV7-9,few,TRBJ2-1,ASSRTPGTGANEQF
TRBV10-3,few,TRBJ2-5,AIRTGLAAGETQY
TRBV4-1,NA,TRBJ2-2,ASSQRLAGPGERF
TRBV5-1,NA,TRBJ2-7,ASSNGTPSYEQY
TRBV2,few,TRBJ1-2,ASGTDQNYGYT
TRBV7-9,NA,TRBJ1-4,ASSQGPTARF
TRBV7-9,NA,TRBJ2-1,ASRQRLGNNEQF
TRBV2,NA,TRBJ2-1,ASLRKVGDEQF
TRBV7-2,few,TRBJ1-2,ASSLGSPNYGYT
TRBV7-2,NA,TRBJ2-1,ASSATGGYYNEQF
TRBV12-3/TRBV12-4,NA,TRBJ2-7,ASSTLGQVSYEQY
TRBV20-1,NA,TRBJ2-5,SAPRQGIQETQY
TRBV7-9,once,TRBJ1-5,ASSLTGEGNQPQH
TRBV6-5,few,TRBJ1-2,ASSQTDMGYT
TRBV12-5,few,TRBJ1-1,ASGPSGYTEAF
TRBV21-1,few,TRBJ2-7,ASSKELTGAYEQY
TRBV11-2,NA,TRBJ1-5,ASSPGGGTPRAQH
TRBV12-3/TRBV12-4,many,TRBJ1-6,ASSLVGNSPLH
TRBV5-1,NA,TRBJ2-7,ASDPGLESNEQY
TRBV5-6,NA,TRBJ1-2,ASSLVGRNGYT
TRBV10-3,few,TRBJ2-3,ATSSTRGGDTQY